This TCR beta chain was observed in a study of T cell responses to AZD1222 COVID-19 vaccine (dated by TCRdb to about 2021). With regard to the full study: A total of 233 trial participants underwent TCR sequencing, of whom some 210 received two doses of AZD1222 and some 25 received two doses of the MenACWY control vaccine. Enrollment into the trials was organized by age into subgroups of 18-55, 56-69 and 70-plus years, and those subgroups contained approximately 150, 30 and 60 TCR-sequenced participants, respectively. Summary of the overall study and its limitations: After two AZD1222 doses, both the breadth and the depth of spike-specific TCRs were significantly higher than at day 0 and than in MenACWY recipients. Conclusions about previously exposed vaccinees were limited because only a handful of AZD1222 recipients were SARS-CoV-2 seropositive at baseline. Because no samples from the day 14 peak response were available, repertoires could be characterized only after the peak T cell response. In the small 56-69-year group, the increase in depth fell short of significance, most likely because of low power. CD4 TCRs associated with the vaccine covered the entire spike protein, and the dominant responses were in regions 160-218 and 743-854. Most participants were white British and females outnumbered males, and the authors suggested that clonal diversity may have been underestimated. Epitopes outside the regions mutated in the B.1.351 and B.1.1.7 variants were reportedly recognized by nearly half of the unique spike-specific TCRs.

This clone has a single count. The antigen this receptor binds is unknown. It has no much larger one-base neighbor in the sample; base qualities were not kept. The CDR3 spans 13 residues, from the cysteine through the phenylalanine. Of the read, only the CDR3 DNA is kept; its 39 bases are in frame from base 1. V is cut by 0 bases and J by 4 bases, and the space between the germline ends is 6 bases. Reading the germline V gene gives CDR1 LGHNA and CDR2 YNFKEQ. Taken with the paper, the label for time point translates to: baseline before first vaccination. The treatment or condition label, as the study defines it: meningococcal conjugate vaccine given as trial control. Vaccinee samples were obtained from the UK trials COV001 and COV002, which included a single-blind randomized controlled phase 2/3 trial of AZD1222 (ChAdOx1 nCoV-19) in healthy adults. Trial participant PBMC samples were collected at day 0 and day 28 after the second dose for TCRbeta chain sequencing.

The CDR3 regions of human TCRbeta chains were subjected to immunosequencing. In the source study's methods: Repertoire TCRs were checked for matches against a reference library of SARS-CoV-2-specific TCRs that had been generated using the MIRA antigen-specificity platform. Breadth meant the fraction of unique TCRs that were SARS-CoV-2-associated, whereas depth meant the fraction of total T cells that were SARS-CoV-2-associated. Using the MIRA data, each spike-specific TCR was assigned both to the spike region to which the TCR was reactive and to a CD4 or CD8 class. Log10-transformed breadth and depth values were compared by one-way ANOVA with Sidak's multiple comparisons tests. The immuneACCESS repertoire file appears here via TCRdb, limited to in-frame rearrangements. These files lack a portion of the clones; in checked studies, under half of the deficit traces to unresolved V genes, and the cause of the others is not known. V, J and clone size reflect that table, while D and trimming were determined from the DNA. For this sample the table gives roughly 200,000 clones, of which 85% to 95% were detected only once. The ten biggest clones cover roughly 1% of the sample.

The chain is encoded by TRBV4-2 joined to TRBJ2-5; the D gene cannot be named for sure. The sequenced sample was peripheral blood, obtained on day 0 of MenACWY control vaccination. The receptor was derived from an adult in good health. For the CDR3, the sequence is CASSQDGGETQYF. The DNA sequence is TGTGCCAGCAGCCAAGATGGCGGAGAGACCCAGTACTTC.